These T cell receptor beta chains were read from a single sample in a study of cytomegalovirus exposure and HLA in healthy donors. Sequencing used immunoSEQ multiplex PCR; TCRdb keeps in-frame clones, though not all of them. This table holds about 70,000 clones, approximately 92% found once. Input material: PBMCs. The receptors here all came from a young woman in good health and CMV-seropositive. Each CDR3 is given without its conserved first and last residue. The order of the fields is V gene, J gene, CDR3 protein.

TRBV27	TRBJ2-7	ASSRRDSSYEQY
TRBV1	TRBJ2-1	TSSQEAGQLNEQF
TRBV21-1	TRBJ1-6	ASSNDRVPTLH
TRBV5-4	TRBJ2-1	ASSTSGLADYNEQF
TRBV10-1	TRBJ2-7	ASRYGTGEQY
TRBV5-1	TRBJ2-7	ASSLRSESSYEQY
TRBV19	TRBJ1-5	ASSRGQGVIQPQH
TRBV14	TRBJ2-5	ASSQGILANQETQY
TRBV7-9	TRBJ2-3	ASSSADTQY
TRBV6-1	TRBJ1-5	ASTGTGNPQH
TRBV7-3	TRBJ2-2	ASSLSGTSSTGELF
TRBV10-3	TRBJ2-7	ATSGTGLGVYEQY
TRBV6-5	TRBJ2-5	ASATGEEETQY
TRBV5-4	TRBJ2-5	ASSFSGNYQETQY
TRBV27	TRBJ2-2	ASRLTGGGELF
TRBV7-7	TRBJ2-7	ASSLGKQSEQY
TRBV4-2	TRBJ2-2	ASSQDRVGLTGELF
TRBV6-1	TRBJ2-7	ASSVRGQGYEQY
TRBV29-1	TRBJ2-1	SVVGGWEQF
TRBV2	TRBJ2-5	ASSEREGREETQY
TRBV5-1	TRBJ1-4	ASRSGQAPQGGEKLF
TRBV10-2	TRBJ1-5	ASSGGAGQPQH